The clone carrying this T cell receptor beta chain turned up a few times. V shed 6 bases and J 0 bases; nucleotides not matched to a gene: 6. The germline gives CDR1 ENHRY, CDR2 SYGVKD. The CDR3 loop spans 16 amino acids. Constant-region reverse primers amplified full-length variable regions, followed by semi-nested Nested Universal Primer A PCR. TCRdb ran MiXCR on the 5' RACE reads and lists one entry per CDR3 protein. The sample has over 50,000 distinct CDR3 sequences, roughly 30% seen once. Sequenced material: tumor-infiltrating naive CD4+ T cells sorted from the breast tumor. Subset: naive CD4+ T cells, CD4+CD45RA+CD25-. V gene TRBV10-3 combines with J gene TRBJ2-3; 10 positions match TRBD2. This TCR was sampled from a female donor with breast cancer. CDR3 bases: TGTGCCATCAGAGACGGACTAGCGGAGAGCACAGATACGCAGTATTTT. Protein: CAIRDGLAESTDTQYF.